Described below is a single TCR beta chain sequence and its context. Its matching antigen is unknown. This specimen belongs to a study of OX40 agonist ivuxolimab in advanced cancers. Study background: With a range of roughly 20 to 80, age averaged approximately 60 years, and around 80% were male. Regarding the study as a whole: Doses of 0.1 to 3.0 mg/kg were accompanied by clonal expansion of CD4+ and CD8+ blood T cells by week 6. The authors also found low normalized T-cell clonal expansion in some nonresponders.

Trimming pared 5 bases from V and 1 base from J, leaving 7 bases between. Germline lookup yields CDR1 SGHNT and CDR2 YYREEE (reference sequence). This CDR3 region has 12 residues. Data came from immunoSEQ multiplex PCR; TCRdb stores just in-frame clones and leaves some out. Of about 140,000 clones in the sample, about nine tenths were seen once. The TCR originated in an adult with an advanced solid tumor such as melanoma, head and neck, liver or kidney cancer. The sample consisted of CD4+ or CD8+ T cells sorted from blood, taken in a trial of the OX40 agonist ivuxolimab. This chain uses TRBV5-4 with TRBJ2-7; D ambiguous. The CDR3 spells CASRRPSYEQYF. In nucleotides, the CDR3 is TGTGCCAGCAGAAGACCTTCCTACGAGCAGTACTTC. The full variable domain, in which reference TRBV5-4 and TRBJ2-7 provide the parts outside the CDR3, is ETGVTQSPTHLIKTRGQQVTLRCSSQSGHNTVSWYQQALGQGPQFIFQYYREEENGRGNFPPRFSGLQFPNYSSELNVNALELDDSALYLCASRRPSYEQYFGPGTRLTVT.